Below, 23 T cell receptor beta chains from the same sample are listed, as sequenced in a study of control samples from healthy donors and cancer patients. The method was immunoSEQ multiplex PCR; TCRdb's version includes in-frame clones alone and lacks a portion of them. In the table there are 130,000 to 150,000 clones, about 91% of which are singletons. Sample: blood. The receptors come from a man younger than 45 in good health.

The DNA for the CDR3 is TGTGCCAGCAGTGAAGTTACTATCTACTACGAGCAGTACTTC. Encoded protein: CASSEVTIYYEQYF. This sequence joins TRBV6-1 and TRBJ2-7; D is undetermined. There are 14 residues in the CDR3. From germline, CDR1 is MNHNS and CDR2 SASEGT. Trimming stripped 1 base from V and 3 bases from J, with 10 bases between.

This chain links TRBV10-3 with TRBJ2-5, with 10 bases lining up with TRBD2. V shed 4 bases and J 3 bases; nucleotides not matched to a gene: 5. Germline CDR1 is ENHRY and CDR2 is SYGVKD. This CDR3 is built from 15 residues. The CDR3 here is CAISVGLACEETQYF. The CDR3 DNA is TGTGCCATCAGTGTGGGACTAGCGTGCGAAGAGACCCAGTACTTC.

This clone came up once. The CDR3 coding sequence is TGCGCCAGCAGTCCTCAGGAAAACTATGGCTACACCTTC. This codes for CASSPQENYGYTF. J is TRBJ1-2 and V is TRBV4-1; D is unresolved. The CDR3 is 13 amino acids. In germline, CDR1 is MGHRA, CDR2 YSYEKL. Trimming took off 6 bases at V and 2 bases at J, with 10 bases between the two ends.

This chain uses TRBV11-2 with TRBJ2-1; possibly TRBD2 for D (5 bases). V gave up 1 base and J gave up 5 bases, with 12 bases separating them. The CDR3 loop spans 15 amino acids. Per germline, CDR1 SGHAT and CDR2 FQNNGV. The CDR3, as DNA: TGTGCCAGCAGCTTAGGAGTTCTAGCCCACAATGAGCAGTTCTTC. Protein: CASSLGVLAHNEQFF.

The rearrangement uses TRBV7-7 and TRBJ1-1; D is unclear. The V end was cut by 3 bases, the J end by 0 bases, with 5 bases between. The CDR3 is 13 amino acids. The germline V gene has CDR1 SSHAT and CDR2 FNYEAQ (reference sequence). The CDR3 sequence is CASSFRMNTEAFF. The CDR3 DNA sequence: TGTGCCAGCAGCTTTAGGATGAACACTGAAGCTTTCTTT.

The chain joins TRBV25-1 to TRBJ2-1; D call uncertain. V was pared by 4 bases and J by 6 bases, with 4 bases between. This CDR3 is built from 11 residues. Germline CDR1 reads MGHDK; CDR2 reads SYGVNS. CDR3 in DNA: TGTGCCAGCAGTGGGGCCAATGAGCAGTTCTTC. Translation: CASSGANEQFF.

The chain recombines TRBV5-1 with TRBJ1-5; TRBD1 might be the D (5 bases). Germline-derived CDR1 and CDR2 are SGHRS and YFSETQ. This CDR3 comprises 16 residues. V was shortened by 0 bases and J by 3 bases, with 13 bases between the two germline ends. The CDR3 here is CASSLEPGWANQPQHF. The CDR3, as DNA: TGCGCCAGCAGCTTGGAGCCAGGGTGGGCCAATCAGCCCCAGCATTTT.

This chain joins TRBV9 and TRBJ1-1; the D is unclear. Trimming shortened V by 2 bases and J by 6 bases, and 11 bases separated the two germline ends. From germline, CDR1 is SGDLS and CDR2 YYNGEE. This CDR3 contains 13 residues. In nucleotides, the CDR3 is TGTGCCAGCAGCGTTGGCAGGACCTCTGAAGCTTTCTTT. Its translation: CASSVGRTSEAFF.

The J gene is TRBJ1-1, the V gene TRBV15; 9 bases match TRBD1. Germline V gene data show CDR1 as LNHNV and CDR2 as YYDKDF (reference sequence). There are 14 residues in the CDR3. Unmatched junction bases numbered 6, after V lost 8 bases and J lost 2 bases. The CDR3, as DNA: TGTGCCACCCGCGGGACAGGGATTAACACTGAAGCTTTCTTT. Its translation is CATRGTGINTEAFF. The full variable domain, in which reference TRBV15 and TRBJ1-1 provide the parts outside the CDR3, is DAMVIQNPRYQVTQFGKPVTLSCSQTLNHNVMYWYQQKSSQAPKLLFHYYDKDFNNEADTPDNFQSRRPNTSFCFLDIRSPGLGDTAMYLCATRGTGINTEAFFGQGTRLTVV.

The chain employs TRBV12-2 and TRBJ2-1; the D call of TRBD2 is as the table states it, not checked on the DNA. TRBV12-2 is a pseudogene locus. CDR3 size: 17 residues. The CDR3: CASRLGRRAGEHNEQFF. The CDR3, as DNA: TGTGCAAGTCGCTTAGGCCGGAGGGCGGGGGAGCACAATGAGCAGTTCTTC.

The chain uses TRBV21-1 and TRBJ1-1; the D segment call TRBD1 is taken from the table without a DNA check. TRBV21-1 is classified as a pseudogene. The CDR3 extends over 15 amino acids. The chain's CDR3 is CASSTAGLNSGEAFF. The CDR3 nucleotides are TGTGCCAGCAGCACTGCAGGGTTAAACTCGGGTGAAGCTTTCTTT.

The rearrangement joins TRBV27 to TRBJ2-1; D is possibly TRBD2 (5 bases). The CDR3 is 15 amino acids. V lost 5 bases and J 3 bases, leaving 14 bases between the germline ends. In germline, CDR1 is MNHEY, CDR2 SMNVEV (reference sequence). The CDR3 is CASSPLQGSYNEQFF. The CDR3 region has the DNA TGTGCCAGCAGTCCCCTACAAGGGAGCTACAATGAGCAGTTCTTC.

This clone showed up just once. The rearrangement uses TRBV11-3 and TRBJ2-1; 7 nucleotides agree with TRBD2. Germline CDR1 is SGHNT and CDR2 is YENEEA. The ends lost 3 bases at V and 7 bases at J; junction bases unmatched: 3. There are 13 residues in the CDR3. Here the CDR3 reads CASSLGGMNEQFF. DNA for the CDR3: TGTGCCAGCAGCTTGGGGGGGATGAATGAGCAGTTCTTC.

This chain uses TRBV7-6 with TRBJ1-1; no clear D gene. V was trimmed by 4 bases and J by 1 base, leaving 4 bases between them. Germline CDR1 and CDR2: SGHVS and FNYEAQ. This CDR3 has 12 residues. The CDR3 DNA reads as TGTGCCAGCAGCTCAGAGAACACTGAAGCTTTCTTT. Its protein product is CASSSENTEAFF.

The V and J genes are TRBV24-1 and TRBJ1-1; D may be TRBD1 (5 bases). The V end lost 7 bases, the J end lost 1 base, and 6 bases lay between the germline ends. Germline CDR1 reads KGHDR; CDR2 reads SFDVKD. This CDR3 is built from 12 residues. The CDR3 DNA reads TGTGCCACCAGGGGGGGGAACACTGAAGCTTTCTTT. Protein product: CATRGGNTEAFF.

This clone came up a few times. J is TRBJ1-1 and V is TRBV5-6, with 8 bases aligning to TRBD1. This CDR3 region has 14 residues. The V gene's germline CDR1 is SGHDT and CDR2 YYEEEE. The V and J ends lost 4 bases and 5 bases, in that order; junction bases with no gene match: 7. CDR3: CASSLGTGPTEAFF. The CDR3 bases are TGTGCCAGCAGCCTCGGGACAGGTCCTACTGAAGCTTTCTTT.

CDR3 coding DNA: TGTGCCAGCAGCCTAGGACAGGAATCCTACAATGAGCAGTTCTTC. Protein product: CASSLGQESYNEQFF. The J gene is TRBJ2-1, the V gene TRBV11-3; 7 nucleotides match TRBD1. V was clipped by 5 bases and J by 1 base; unmatched bases: 5. CDR1 and CDR2 from the germline V gene are SGHNT and YENEEA. This CDR3 is 15 amino acids long.

The chain recombines TRBV5-1 with TRBJ1-4; 9 nucleotides align to TRBD1. The CDR3 has 14 residues. CDR1 is SGHRS, CDR2 YFSETQ, per germline. After removal of 2 bases from V and 8 bases from J, the junction contained 4 bases not matched to a gene. CDR3 nucleotide sequence: TGCGCCAGCAGCTTCTTACAGGGGGCGGAAAAACTGTTTTTT. Translated: CASSFLQGAEKLFF.

This chain links TRBV27 with TRBJ2-7, with 9 positions matching TRBD2. J was trimmed by 5 bases and V by 6 bases; bases with no gene match: 8. The CDR3 runs to 14 residues. Germline V lookup: CDR1 MNHEY, CDR2 SMNVEV (reference sequence). CDR3 in amino acids: CASRRGGLVHEQYF. The CDR3 coding sequence is TGTGCCAGCAGGCGGGGGGGCCTAGTCCACGAGCAGTACTTC.

This chain links TRBV3-1 (or the pseudogene TRBV3-2) with TRBJ2-3; D unresolved. The CDR3 loop spans 15 amino acids. The V end was cut by 0 bases, the J end by 3 bases, with 10 bases between. CDR1 and CDR2 (germline): LGHDT, YNNKEL (reference sequence). The chain's CDR3 is CASSQDLGVTDTQYF. The CDR3 coding sequence is TGTGCCAGCAGCCAAGATCTCGGCGTTACAGATACGCAGTATTTT.

This chain joins TRBV27 and TRBJ1-5; D remains ambiguous. Germline CDR1 and CDR2: MNHEY and SMNVEV (reference sequence). The CDR3 spans 15 residues. Trimming removed 3 bases from V and 0 bases from J, with 9 bases in between. The CDR3, as DNA: TGTGCCAGCAGTTTGCGGCATGTTAGCAATCAGCCCCAGCATTTT. It yields the protein CASSLRHVSNQPQHF.

V usage is TRBV27 and J usage is TRBJ1-1, with TRBD1 matching 8 bases. V lost 0 bases and J lost 5; bases outside the gene matches: 8. The CDR3 covers 16 residues. The germline gives CDR1 MNHEY, CDR2 SMNVEV (reference sequence). The CDR3 sequence is CASSLSPAGGGTEAFF. CDR3 bases: TGTGCCAGCAGTTTATCTCCCGCAGGGGGCGGAACTGAAGCTTTCTTT.

This chain's CDR3 is CASTETATYEQYF. In nucleotides, the CDR3 is TGCGCCAGCACCGAGACAGCGACGTACGAGCAGTACTTC. The chain carries TRBV10-2 and TRBJ2-7, with TRBD1 as a possible D gene (5 bases). The CDR3 loop spans 13 amino acids. V was shortened by 7 bases and J by 4 bases, with 14 bases between the two germline ends. CDR1 is WSHSY, CDR2 SAAADI, per germline.